This T cell receptor beta chain is from a study of blood T cell repertoires in COVID-19. Unmatched junction bases numbered 4, after V lost 5 bases and J lost 5 bases. The CDR3 has 13 residues. The germline V gene has CDR1 MRHNA and CDR2 SNTAGT. Study processing details: Estimated nucleated cell counts came from reference gene primer amplification. This table comes from immunoSEQ multiplex PCR, and its TCRdb copy is limited to in-frame clones, with some not included. V and J calls and clone size are copied from that table; D and trimming were computed from the DNA. Among fewer than 450,000 clones listed, more than 75% were seen once.

Sequenced sample: PBMCs or T cells enriched from blood (not recorded which). The chain recombines TRBV6-4 with TRBJ1-2, with 8 bases identical to TRBD1. The sequence derives from a woman in her thirties who had recovered from COVID-19. CDR3 DNA: TGTGCCAGCAGTCAAGACAGGGGATATGGCTACACCTTC. Protein sequence: CASSQDRGYGYTF.